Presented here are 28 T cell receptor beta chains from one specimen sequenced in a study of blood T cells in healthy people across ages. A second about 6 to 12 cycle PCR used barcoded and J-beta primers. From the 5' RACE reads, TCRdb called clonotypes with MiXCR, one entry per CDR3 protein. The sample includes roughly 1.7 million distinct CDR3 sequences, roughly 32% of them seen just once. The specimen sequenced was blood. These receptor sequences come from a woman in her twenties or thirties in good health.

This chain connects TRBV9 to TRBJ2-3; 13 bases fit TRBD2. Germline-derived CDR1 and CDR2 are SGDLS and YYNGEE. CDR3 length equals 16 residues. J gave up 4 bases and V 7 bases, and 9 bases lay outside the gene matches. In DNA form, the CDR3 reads TGTGCCAGCTCCCAAACTAGCGGGAGGGCCTCAGATACGCAGTATTTT. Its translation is CASSQTSGRASDTQYF.

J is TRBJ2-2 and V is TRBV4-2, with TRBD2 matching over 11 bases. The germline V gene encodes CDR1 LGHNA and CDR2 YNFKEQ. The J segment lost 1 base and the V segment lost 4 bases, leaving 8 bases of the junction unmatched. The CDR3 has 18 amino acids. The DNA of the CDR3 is TGTGCCAGCAGCCTCCCGAAAGGGACTAGCGGGAACACCGGGGAGCTGTTTTTT. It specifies CASSLPKGTSGNTGELFF.

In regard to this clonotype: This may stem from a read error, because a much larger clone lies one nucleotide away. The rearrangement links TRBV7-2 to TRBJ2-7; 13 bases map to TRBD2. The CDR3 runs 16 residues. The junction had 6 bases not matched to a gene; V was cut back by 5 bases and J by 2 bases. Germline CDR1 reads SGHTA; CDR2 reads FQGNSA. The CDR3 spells CASSLTGTSGAYEQYF. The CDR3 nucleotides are TGTGCCAGCAGCCTGACCGGGACTAGCGGGGCCTACGAGCAGTACTTC.

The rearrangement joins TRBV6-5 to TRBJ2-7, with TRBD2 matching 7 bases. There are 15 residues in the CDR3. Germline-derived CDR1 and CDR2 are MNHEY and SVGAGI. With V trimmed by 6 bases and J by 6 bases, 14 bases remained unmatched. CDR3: CASRTPGLSFSEQYF. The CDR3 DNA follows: TGTGCCAGCAGAACACCGGGACTATCTTTTTCCGAGCAGTACTTC.

CDR3 sequence reads: CASSPRLASYQETQYF. The CDR3 DNA reads as TGTGCCAGCAGCCCCCGACTAGCGTCTTACCAAGAGACCCAGTACTTC. The chain links TRBV7-9 to TRBJ2-5, with 8 bases that match TRBD2. V lost 5 bases and J lost 0; bases outside the gene matches: 8. Germline assignment: CDR1 SEHNR and CDR2 FQNEAQ (reference sequence). This CDR3 region has 16 residues.

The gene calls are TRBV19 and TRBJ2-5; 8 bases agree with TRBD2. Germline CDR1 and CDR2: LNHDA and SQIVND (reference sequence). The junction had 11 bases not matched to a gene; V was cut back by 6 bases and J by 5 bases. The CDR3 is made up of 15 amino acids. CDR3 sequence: CASRLAGTSGETQYF. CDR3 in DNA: TGTGCCAGTAGGTTAGCGGGGACCTCCGGGGAGACCCAGTACTTC.

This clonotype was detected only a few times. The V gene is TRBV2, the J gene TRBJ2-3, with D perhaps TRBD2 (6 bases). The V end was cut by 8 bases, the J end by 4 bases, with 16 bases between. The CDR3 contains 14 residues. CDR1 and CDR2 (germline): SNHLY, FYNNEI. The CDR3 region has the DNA TGTGCCAGCGCCTTTTCTAGCGCTTCAGATACGCAGTATTTT. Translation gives CASAFSSASDTQYF.

This CDR3 reads CASSYSGTSGRETQYF. In DNA form, the CDR3 reads TGTGCCAGCAGTTACTCGGGGACTAGCGGGAGGGAGACCCAGTACTTC. This chain joins TRBV6-5 and TRBJ2-5, with 15 positions matching TRBD2. Germline CDR1 reads MNHEY; CDR2 reads SVGAGI. The CDR3 has 16 residues. J lost 5 bases, V lost 0 bases, and 1 base had no gene match.

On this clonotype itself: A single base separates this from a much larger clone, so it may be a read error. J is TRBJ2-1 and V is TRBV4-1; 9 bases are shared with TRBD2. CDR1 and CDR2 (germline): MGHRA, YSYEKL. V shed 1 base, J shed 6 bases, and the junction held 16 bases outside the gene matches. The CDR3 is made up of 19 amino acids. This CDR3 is CASSQVGGGARTGGNEQFF. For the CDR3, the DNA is TGCGCCAGCAGCCAAGTTGGCGGGGGGGCGAGGACAGGAGGCAATGAGCAGTTCTTC.

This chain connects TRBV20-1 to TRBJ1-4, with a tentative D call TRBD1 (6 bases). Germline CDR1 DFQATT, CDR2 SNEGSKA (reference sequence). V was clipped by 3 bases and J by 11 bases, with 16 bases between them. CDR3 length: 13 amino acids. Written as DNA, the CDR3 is TGCAGTGCTAGCACACGGGGGGCTGGGAAACTGTTTTTT. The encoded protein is CSASTRGAGKLFF.

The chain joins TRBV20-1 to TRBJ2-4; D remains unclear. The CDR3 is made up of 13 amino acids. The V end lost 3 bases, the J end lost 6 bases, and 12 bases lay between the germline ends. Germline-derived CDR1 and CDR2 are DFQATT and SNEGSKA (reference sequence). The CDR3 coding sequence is TGCAGTGCTAGGCCCGGCCACCGAAACATTCAGTACTTC. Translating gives CSARPGHRNIQYF.

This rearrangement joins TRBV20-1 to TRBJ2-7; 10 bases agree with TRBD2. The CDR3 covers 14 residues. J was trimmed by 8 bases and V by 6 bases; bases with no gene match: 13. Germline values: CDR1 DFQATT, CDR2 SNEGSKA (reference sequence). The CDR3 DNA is TGCAGTGCCGCGATAGGGACTAGCGATCCCAAGCAGTACTTC. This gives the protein CSAAIGTSDPKQYF.

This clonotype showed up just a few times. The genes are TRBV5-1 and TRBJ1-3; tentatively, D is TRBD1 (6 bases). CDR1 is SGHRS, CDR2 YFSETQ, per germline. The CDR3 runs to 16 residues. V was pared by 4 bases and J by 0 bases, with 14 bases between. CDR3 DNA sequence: TGCGCCAGCAGCCTGACTGGGGGCCTCTCTGGAAACACCATATATTTT. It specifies CASSLTGGLSGNTIYF.

In nucleotides, the CDR3 is TGCGCCAGCAGACGGGAGACTAGCGGGAGCTACGAGCAGTACTTC. It translates to CASRRETSGSYEQYF. V is TRBV5-1 and J is TRBJ2-7; the match to TRBD2 covers 12 bases. V lost 5 bases and J lost 3; bases outside the gene matches: 6. Germline V gene data show CDR1 as SGHRS and CDR2 as YFSETQ. The CDR3 contains 15 residues.

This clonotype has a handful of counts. CDR3: CSAPRGDQGDYGYTF. The CDR3 region has the DNA TGCAGTGCTCCTAGGGGGGACCAGGGGGACTATGGCTACACCTTC. This sequence joins TRBV20-1 and TRBJ1-2, with 7 bases lining up with TRBD1. The CDR3 covers 15 residues. The V and J ends lost 5 bases and 3 bases, in that order; junction bases with no gene match: 12. Germline lookup yields CDR1 DFQATT and CDR2 SNEGSKA (reference sequence).

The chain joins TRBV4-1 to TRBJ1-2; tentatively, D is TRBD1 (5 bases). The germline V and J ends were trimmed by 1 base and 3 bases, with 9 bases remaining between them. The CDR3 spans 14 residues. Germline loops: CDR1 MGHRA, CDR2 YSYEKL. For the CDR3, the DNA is TGCGCCAGCAGCCAAGTAGGGGCTTACTATGGCTACACCTTC. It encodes CASSQVGAYYGYTF.

CDR3 sequence: CASSEAGSLPNYGYTF. The DNA of the CDR3 is TGTGCCAGCAGTGAAGCGGGGTCCCTGCCTAACTATGGCTACACCTTC. V and J are TRBV6-1 and TRBJ1-2; no clear D. The length of the CDR3 is 16 residues. Trimming removed 0 bases from V and 0 bases from J, with 11 bases in between. The germline CDR1 and CDR2 sequences are MNHNS and SASEGT.

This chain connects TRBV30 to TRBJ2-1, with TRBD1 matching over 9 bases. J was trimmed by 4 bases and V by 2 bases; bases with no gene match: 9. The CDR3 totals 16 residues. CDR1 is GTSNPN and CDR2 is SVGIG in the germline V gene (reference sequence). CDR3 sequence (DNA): TGTGCCTGGAGTCAGGGGACAGGGTATTATTACAATGAGCAGTTCTTC. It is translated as CAWSQGTGYYYNEQFF.

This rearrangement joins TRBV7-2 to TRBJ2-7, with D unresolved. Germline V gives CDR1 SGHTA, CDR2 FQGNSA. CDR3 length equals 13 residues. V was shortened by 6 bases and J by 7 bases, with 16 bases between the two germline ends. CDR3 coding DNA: TGTGCCAGCAGAGCCCCCCCGCTCGGGGAGCAGTACTTC. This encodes CASRAPPLGEQYF.

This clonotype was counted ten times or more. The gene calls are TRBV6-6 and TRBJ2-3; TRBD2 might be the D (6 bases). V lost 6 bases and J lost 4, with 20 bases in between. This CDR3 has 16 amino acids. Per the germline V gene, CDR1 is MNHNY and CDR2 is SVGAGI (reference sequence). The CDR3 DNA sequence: TGTGCCAGCAGCAAAGCAGCCGGGGGTTACCCAGATACGCAGTATTTT. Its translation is CASSKAAGGYPDTQYF.

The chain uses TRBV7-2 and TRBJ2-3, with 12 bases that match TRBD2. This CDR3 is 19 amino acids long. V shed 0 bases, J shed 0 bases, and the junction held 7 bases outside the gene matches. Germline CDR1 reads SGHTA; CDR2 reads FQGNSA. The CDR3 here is CASSLAPGLAGLSTDTQYF. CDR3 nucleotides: TGTGCCAGCAGCTTAGCGCCGGGACTAGCGGGCCTCAGCACAGATACGCAGTATTTT.

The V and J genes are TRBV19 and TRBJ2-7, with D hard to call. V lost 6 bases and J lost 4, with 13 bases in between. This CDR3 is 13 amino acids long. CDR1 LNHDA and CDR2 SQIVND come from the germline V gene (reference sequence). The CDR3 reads CASSPHDPYEQYF. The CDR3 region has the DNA TGTGCCAGTAGCCCCCACGACCCGTACGAGCAGTACTTC.

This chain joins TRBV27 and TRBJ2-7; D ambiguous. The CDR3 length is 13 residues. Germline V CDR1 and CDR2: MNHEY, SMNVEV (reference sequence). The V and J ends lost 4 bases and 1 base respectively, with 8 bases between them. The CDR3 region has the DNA TGTGCCAGCAGTTGGAAGGGTTCCTACGAGCAGTACTTC. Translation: CASSWKGSYEQYF.

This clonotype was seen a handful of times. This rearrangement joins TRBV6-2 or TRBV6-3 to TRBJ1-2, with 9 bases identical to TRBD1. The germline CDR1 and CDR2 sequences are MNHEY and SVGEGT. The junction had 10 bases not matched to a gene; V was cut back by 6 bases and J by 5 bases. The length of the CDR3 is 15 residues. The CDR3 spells CASRKRDRELYGYTF. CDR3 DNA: TGTGCCAGCAGAAAACGGGACAGGGAGCTATATGGCTACACCTTC.

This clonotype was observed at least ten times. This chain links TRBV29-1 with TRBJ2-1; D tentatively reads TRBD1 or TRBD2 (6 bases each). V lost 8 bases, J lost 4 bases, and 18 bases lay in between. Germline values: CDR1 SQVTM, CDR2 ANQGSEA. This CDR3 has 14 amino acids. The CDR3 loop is CSTQGGRNYNEQFF. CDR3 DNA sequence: TGCAGCACCCAAGGGGGGCGGAATTACAATGAGCAGTTCTTC.

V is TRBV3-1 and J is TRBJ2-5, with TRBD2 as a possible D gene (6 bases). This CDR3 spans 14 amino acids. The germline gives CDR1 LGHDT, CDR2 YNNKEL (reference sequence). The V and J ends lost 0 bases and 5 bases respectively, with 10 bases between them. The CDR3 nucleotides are TGTGCCAGCAGCCAAGATCTAGCGTACGAGACCCAGTACTTC. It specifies CASSQDLAYETQYF.

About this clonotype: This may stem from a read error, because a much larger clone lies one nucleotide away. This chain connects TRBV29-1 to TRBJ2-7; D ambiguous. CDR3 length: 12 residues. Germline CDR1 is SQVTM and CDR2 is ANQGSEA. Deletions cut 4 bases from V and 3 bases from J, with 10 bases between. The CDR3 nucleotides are TGCAGCGTTGCCAGTAGAGGCTACGAGCAGTACTTC. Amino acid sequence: CSVASRGYEQYF.

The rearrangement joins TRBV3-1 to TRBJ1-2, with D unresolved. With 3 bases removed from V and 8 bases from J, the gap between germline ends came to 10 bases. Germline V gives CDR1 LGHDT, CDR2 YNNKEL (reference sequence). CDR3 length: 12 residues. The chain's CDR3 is CASSQLRGGYTF. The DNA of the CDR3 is TGTGCCAGCAGCCAGCTCCGAGGAGGCTACACCTTC.